The T cell receptor (beta chain) under discussion was sequenced for a study of T cells in localized non-small cell lung cancer (TCRdb year 2020). Looking at the study overall: Comparing tumors with uninvolved tumor-adjacent lungs, the study looked at the T cell repertoires of 236 patients with early-stage NSCLC. The cohort comprised approximately 240 treatment-naïve NSCLC patients with resected, localized lung tumors. Of the NSCLC patients, over 120 were male and around 97 were female, and the mean age was about 69 years.

The germline V gene (reference sequence) provides CDR1 MNHEY and CDR2 SMNVEV. The CDR3 numbers 14 residues from cysteine through phenylalanine. CDR3 DNA only is kept here, 42 bases in frame from base 1. V sheds 5 bases and J sheds 0 bases, leaving 5 bases between their ends. Here is what the overall study found, with its caveats: Longer overall survival was associated with higher T cell density in blood, whereas shorter survival was associated with higher clonality in adjacent lung. Uninvolved tumor-adjacent lung showed the highest T cell clonality, higher than tumor, which suggests more focused antigenic responses in the adjacent lung. Because multi-region tumor sequencing was not performed, intratumor heterogeneity could not be ruled out. Since the design was exploratory, TCR variables were selected using unadjusted p-values with no false-discovery rate correction. A median of 57 of the top 100 tumor clones were detected in paired uninvolved adjacent lung, and some 29 of these tumor clones were also found among the top 100 clones of the paired uninvolved adjacent lung.

Points on this clone: What antigen it recognizes has not been identified. No much larger clone is present one base from it, and per-base qualities are unavailable.

The immunoSEQ Assay was used to sequence TCR beta CDR3 regions from DNA. For the original study's pipeline: T cell density was computed as TCR beta template counts normalized to usable DNA estimated by amplifying housekeeping genes. Using the preseqR package, richness was estimated by extrapolating to 120,000 templates for tissue samples and 400,000 templates for PBMC samples. Clonality was defined as one minus Pielou's evenness. Differential abundance testing on productive amino-acid clonotypes, with a minimum total count of 5 and an alpha of 0.1, was used to identify tissue-enriched TCRs. The Jaccard Index and the Morisita Overlap Index were used to quantify repertoire overlap between compartments. GLIPH grouped TCR beta CDR3s together with public tetramer-defined viral CDR3s, and a viral motif had to include at least three viral sequences and also show V-gene enrichment. TCRdb stores this immuneACCESS table with in-frame sequences only. Part of the clones is absent; in the studies checked, under half of the shortfall reflects unresolved V genes, and no reason is known for the rest. V, J and clone size reflect that table, while D and trimming were determined from the DNA. The sample records roughly 20,000 clones, about 90% of which are singletons. Clones ranked in the top ten supply about 3% of the sample.

At diagnosis, tumor, uninvolved tumor-adjacent lung and peripheral blood were collected and then preserved as a mix of FFPE and fresh-frozen material. For TCR repertoire profiling, blood samples were analyzed in the form of peripheral blood mononuclear cells. The sequencing here drew on peripheral blood, taken before any cancer treatment. This sequence originates from a woman between 35 and 75 years old with stage I lung adenocarcinoma. The V and J genes are TRBV27 and TRBJ1-6; there is no confident call for the D gene. The bases read TGTGCCAGCAGTGCAAGCTCCTATAATTCACCCCTCCACTTT. Its translation is CASSASSYNSPLHF.